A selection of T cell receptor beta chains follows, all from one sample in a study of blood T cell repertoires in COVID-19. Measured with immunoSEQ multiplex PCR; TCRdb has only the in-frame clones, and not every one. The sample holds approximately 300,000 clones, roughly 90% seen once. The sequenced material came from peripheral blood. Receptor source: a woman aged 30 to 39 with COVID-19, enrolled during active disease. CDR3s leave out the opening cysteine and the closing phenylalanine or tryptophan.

CDR3 protein: SLSRGQETQY
V gene: TRBV29-1
CDR3 length: 10

CDR3 protein: ASSLTGGNTIY
V gene: TRBV5-1
CDR3 length: 11

CDR3 protein: ATTPSGGLGTYEQY
V gene: TRBV15
CDR3 length: 14

CDR3 protein: ASSPQETALNTEAF
V gene: TRBV18
CDR3 length: 14

CDR3 protein: ASSSGTSGIPRNEQF
V gene: TRBV11-2
CDR3 length: 15

CDR3 protein: ASSQAGGGEAF
V gene: TRBV4-1
CDR3 length: 11

CDR3 protein: ASSTDTGFGNTIY
V gene: TRBV9
CDR3 length: 13

CDR3 protein: ASSQGNTGELF
V gene: TRBV19
CDR3 length: 11

CDR3 protein: ASSLNRGGAEAF
V gene: TRBV28
CDR3 length: 12

CDR3 protein: ATSDWDRGQETQY
V gene: TRBV24-1
CDR3 length: 13

CDR3 protein: ASSYSPRQSNQPQH
V gene: TRBV6-6
CDR3 length: 14

CDR3 protein: ASSLPGAYNSPLH
V gene: TRBV28
CDR3 length: 13

CDR3 protein: SVEGITSGDSTDTQY
V gene: TRBV29-1
CDR3 length: 15

CDR3 protein: ASILDWATGELF
V gene: TRBV6-5
CDR3 length: 12

CDR3 protein: ASSRPGDSYEQY
V gene: TRBV5-4
CDR3 length: 12

CDR3 protein: AWNRVRQETQY
V gene: TRBV30
CDR3 length: 11

CDR3 protein: ASSPGTVPNEQY
V gene: TRBV14
CDR3 length: 12

CDR3 protein: ASSYGSGRKTDTQY
V gene: TRBV6-5
CDR3 length: 14

CDR3 protein: ASSRQSYEQY
V gene: TRBV27
CDR3 length: 10

CDR3 protein: ASSLAGISYNEQF
V gene: TRBV6-2/TRBV6-3
CDR3 length: 13

CDR3 protein: SASGLPREEQY
V gene: TRBV20-1
CDR3 length: 11

CDR3 protein: ASSPRAGDEQF
V gene: TRBV12-3/TRBV12-4
CDR3 length: 11

CDR3 protein: ASSAFDLAGGPHNEQF
V gene: TRBV2
CDR3 length: 16

CDR3 protein: ASSMGQVTNEKLF
V gene: TRBV19
CDR3 length: 13

CDR3 protein: ASRMGSNEQF
V gene: TRBV3-1/TRBV3-2
CDR3 length: 10

CDR3 protein: ATGDRDNEQY
V gene: TRBV24-1
CDR3 length: 10

CDR3 protein: ASSSTVNNYGYT
V gene: TRBV5-1
CDR3 length: 12

CDR3 protein: ARTLEGREIPSTDTQY
V gene: TRBV9
CDR3 length: 16

CDR3 protein: ASSDMAARYEQY
V gene: TRBV10-2
CDR3 length: 12

CDR3 protein: ASSIRGTILRGNQPQH
V gene: TRBV19
CDR3 length: 16

CDR3 protein: ASSRASNSPLH
V gene: TRBV6-2/TRBV6-3
CDR3 length: 11

CDR3 protein: ASLEGVVQPQH
V gene: TRBV23-1
CDR3 length: 11

CDR3 protein: ASSKIPPGQGSNEQF
V gene: TRBV21-1
CDR3 length: 15

CDR3 protein: AWSVRETGYYGYT
V gene: TRBV30
CDR3 length: 13

CDR3 protein: AWSERQGYWAYEQY
V gene: TRBV30
CDR3 length: 14

CDR3 protein: ASSETRTGGELF
V gene: TRBV25-1
CDR3 length: 12

CDR3 protein: ASSLVGPSYNEQF
V gene: TRBV5-8
CDR3 length: 13

CDR3 protein: ASSLLRDSPYNEQF
V gene: TRBV7-6
CDR3 length: 14

CDR3 protein: ASSPPGDYGYT
V gene: TRBV28
CDR3 length: 11

CDR3 protein: ASSLSGRAYEQY
V gene: TRBV27
CDR3 length: 12

CDR3 protein: ASIKPAGGNEKLF
V gene: TRBV28
CDR3 length: 13

CDR3 protein: ASSSRGTNTGELF
V gene: TRBV28
CDR3 length: 13

CDR3 protein: ASSPRTGFVEKLF
V gene: TRBV19
CDR3 length: 13

CDR3 protein: ASSNHPRGSYEQY
V gene: TRBV21-1
CDR3 length: 13

CDR3 protein: ASSPSVNYGYT
V gene: TRBV11-2
CDR3 length: 11

CDR3 protein: ASSASGTASYEQY
V gene: TRBV7-2
CDR3 length: 13

CDR3 protein: ASSLGVTEYEQY
V gene: TRBV7-8
CDR3 length: 12

CDR3 protein: ACRRENPQGAF
V gene: TRBV30
CDR3 length: 11

CDR3 protein: ASSLGSSGRGEQF
V gene: TRBV6-5
CDR3 length: 13

CDR3 protein: ATSRGSYRPNTEAF
V gene: TRBV15
CDR3 length: 14

CDR3 protein: ASSLRGLAGLLEHEQF
V gene: TRBV27
CDR3 length: 16

CDR3 protein: ASSELTGGLSYQPQH
V gene: TRBV28
CDR3 length: 15

CDR3 protein: ASSRRMERAWVATNEKLF
V gene: TRBV4-1
CDR3 length: 18

CDR3 protein: ASSRNQGAPIY
V gene: TRBV6-5
CDR3 length: 11

CDR3 protein: ASSLQGRETQY
V gene: TRBV5-1
CDR3 length: 11

CDR3 protein: ASSSRQGAGETQY
V gene: TRBV5-1
CDR3 length: 13

CDR3 protein: ASSESQGAVGNTIY
V gene: TRBV5-5
CDR3 length: 14

CDR3 protein: ASSESGSGNTIY
V gene: TRBV6-4
CDR3 length: 12